These 24 T cell receptor beta chains were sequenced from one sample in a study of cytomegalovirus exposure and HLA in healthy donors. PCR amplification relied on 60 Vbeta primers (plus 13 Jbeta primers). Profiled with immunoSEQ multiplex PCR; TCRdb holds only in-frame clones, not every one. This table has 100,000 to 150,000 clones, about 76% appearing once. Sample: PBMCs. The receptor set was obtained from a man in his 60s in good health and CMV-seropositive.

This clone appeared a few times. The genes are TRBV30 and TRBJ1-1, with D perhaps matching TRBD1 (5 bases). The CDR3 sequence is 15 residues long. V was shortened by 0 bases and J by 2 bases, with 13 bases between the two germline ends. Germline CDR1 and CDR2: GTSNPN and SVGIG (reference sequence). CDR3 region: CAWSVGGVLNTEAFF. CDR3 DNA sequence: TGTGCCTGGAGTGTAGGAGGGGTCCTCAACACTGAAGCTTTCTTT.

V and J are TRBV9 and TRBJ1-6; TRBD1 matches 10 bases. Trimming took 0 bases from V and 14 from J; bases not matched to a gene: 8. Germline V gene data show CDR1 as SGDLS and CDR2 as YYNGEE. This CDR3 contains 15 residues. CDR3 region: CASSVAPGTGDTLHF. CDR3 DNA: TGTGCCAGCAGCGTAGCCCCCGGGACAGGGGACACCCTCCACTTT.

This chain connects TRBV28 to TRBJ1-5; tentative D call: TRBD1 (5 bases). This CDR3 has 15 amino acids. The germline V gene encodes CDR1 MDHEN and CDR2 SYDVKM. V dropped 6 bases and J dropped 2 bases, with 14 bases sitting between them. CDR3 in DNA: TGTGCCAGCAGACCTGGAGGGGAGGGCAATCAGCCCCAGCATTTT. Translation gives CASRPGGEGNQPQHF.

V gene TRBV28 combines with J gene TRBJ1-2; D perhaps matches TRBD1 (5 bases). Germline CDR1 is MDHEN and CDR2 is SYDVKM. The ends were cut back, 6 bases at V and 6 bases at J, with 8 bases in the middle. CDR3 size: 11 residues. The CDR3 here is CASSPTDGYTF. The CDR3 DNA reads TGTGCCAGCAGCCCGACAGATGGCTACACCTTC.

This clone has more than one count but fewer than ten. The chain links TRBV4-2 to TRBJ1-1; D remains unclear. This CDR3 has 14 amino acids. Germline V gives CDR1 LGHNA, CDR2 YNFKEQ. The V end was cut by 0 bases, the J end by 5 bases, with 10 bases between. The CDR3 sequence is CASSQDGEGTEAFF. In nucleotides, the CDR3 is TGTGCCAGCAGCCAAGACGGGGAAGGAACTGAAGCTTTCTTT.

The V gene is TRBV2, the J gene TRBJ1-3, with 9 bases aligning to TRBD1. J lost 4 bases, V lost 5 bases, and 6 bases had no gene match. The CDR3 has 15 amino acids. Germline V gene lookup returns CDR1 SNHLY and CDR2 FYNNEI. The CDR3 DNA is TGTGCCAGCAGTATCGGGACAGGGTCGGGAAACACCATATATTTT. Its protein is CASSIGTGSGNTIYF.

The chain couples TRBV7-9 to TRBJ1-2; D may be TRBD1 (5 bases). Germline CDR1 reads SEHNR; CDR2 reads FQNEAQ (reference sequence). The ends were cut back, 4 bases at V and 10 bases at J, with 13 bases in the middle. The CDR3 is made up of 12 amino acids. The CDR3 is CASSSEAGVYTF. DNA of the CDR3: TGTGCCAGCAGCTCCGAGGCGGGGGTCTACACCTTC.

The rearrangement uses TRBV2 and TRBJ2-3; 12 bases are a match to TRBD2. The germline V gene has CDR1 SNHLY and CDR2 FYNNEI. The V and J ends lost 6 bases and 6 bases, in that order; junction bases with no gene match: 4. This CDR3 region has 14 residues. CDR3 residues: CASRTGTSGDTQYF. The DNA of the CDR3 is TGTGCCAGCAGAACCGGGACTAGCGGGGATACGCAGTATTTT.

This chain connects TRBV29-1 to TRBJ1-1; D gene uncertain. Per germline, CDR1 SQVTM and CDR2 ANQGSEA. The germline V and J ends were trimmed by 7 bases and 3 bases, with 12 bases remaining between them. CDR3 size: 12 residues. CDR3 in DNA: TGCAGCGGGGGAGTTGAATACACTGAAGCTTTCTTT. Residues: CSGGVEYTEAFF. Full variable domain (outside the CDR3, taken from reference TRBV29-1 and TRBJ1-1): SAVISQKPSRDICQRGTSLTIQCQVDSQVTMMFWYRQQPGQSLTLIATANQGSEATYESGFVIDKFPISRPNLTFSTLTVSNMSPEDSSIYLCSGGVEYTEAFFGQGTRLTVV.

V is TRBV9 and J is TRBJ2-7, with 14 bases lining up with TRBD2. The CDR3 sequence is 17 residues long. The ends lost 4 bases at V and 7 bases at J; junction bases unmatched: 13. CDR1 and CDR2 (germline): SGDLS, YYNGEE. CDR3 region: CASSPGLAGGDRGEQYF. Written as DNA, the CDR3 is TGTGCCAGCAGCCCTGGACTAGCGGGAGGAGATAGAGGTGAGCAGTACTTC.

The chain employs TRBV11-3 and TRBJ2-2; a possible D gene is TRBD1 (6 bases). From germline, CDR1 is SGHNT and CDR2 YENEEA. This CDR3 contains 14 residues. With 5 bases removed from V and 4 bases from J, the gap between germline ends came to 11 bases. In nucleotides, the CDR3 is TGTGCCAGCAGCCGGCAAGGGGGCACCGGGGAGCTGTTTTTT. Protein: CASSRQGGTGELFF.

This rearrangement joins TRBV21-1 to TRBJ2-7; the table assigns TRBD2, which was not confirmed against the DNA. TRBV21-1 is tagged as a pseudogene. This CDR3 contains 17 residues. CDR3 bases: TGTGCCAGCAGCAAAGCGGTTCAGCGTCTTACCTCCTACGAGCAGTACTTC. It translates to CASSKAVQRLTSYEQYF.

The chain carries TRBV5-1 and TRBJ1-2; D possibly corresponds to TRBD1 (6 bases). Germline CDR1 and CDR2: SGHRS and YFSETQ. V was cut by 4 bases and J by 8 bases, with 9 bases left in between. The CDR3 has 11 residues. The CDR3 reads CASSRGGGYTF. CDR3 sequence (DNA): TGCGCCAGCAGCCGTGGGGGCGGCTACACCTTC.

This clone was picked up one time. The CDR3 region is CASSEARVDTEAFF. CDR3 nucleotides: TGTGCCAGCAGTGAAGCCCGGGTGGACACTGAAGCTTTCTTT. The chain uses TRBV6-1 and TRBJ1-1; D ambiguous. The V gene lost 0 bases and the J gene lost 3 bases, with 8 bases spanning the gap. This CDR3 contains 14 residues. Germline lookup yields CDR1 MNHNS and CDR2 SASEGT.

This rearrangement joins TRBV9 to TRBJ1-5; D unresolved. The CDR3 length is 15 residues. Germline V CDR1 and CDR2: SGDLS, YYNGEE. V shed 7 bases and J shed 9 bases, with 23 bases lying between them. The CDR3 DNA follows: TGTGCCAGCGCCGCCGAGGGAGGGTCCGGAGTGCCCCAGCATTTT. This encodes CASAAEGGSGVPQHF. The complete variable domain, with remaining parts taken from reference TRBV9 and TRBJ1-5, reads DSGVTQTPKHLITATGQRVTLRCSPRSGDLSVYWYQQSLDQGLQFLIQYYNGEERAKGNILERFSAQQFPDLHSELNLSSLELGDSALYFCASAAEGGSGVPQHFGDGTRLSIL.

The rearrangement joins TRBV7-2 to TRBJ2-2; 16 positions agree with TRBD2. The CDR3 totals 17 residues. Germline V gene data show CDR1 as SGHTA and CDR2 as FQGNSA. V was clipped by 5 bases and J by 6 bases; unmatched bases: 6. CDR3 in amino acids: CASSGTSGRASAGELFF. CDR3 nucleotides: TGTGCCAGCAGCGGGACTAGCGGGAGGGCCAGCGCCGGGGAGCTGTTTTTT.

The genes are TRBV19 and TRBJ1-2; 9 bases map to TRBD1. The CDR3 is 12 amino acids. The ends lost 6 bases at V and 7 bases at J; junction bases unmatched: 3. Germline CDR1 and CDR2: LNHDA and SQIVND (reference sequence). Here the CDR3 reads CASSNRGPGYTF. DNA for the CDR3: TGTGCCAGTAGCAACAGGGGGCCTGGCTACACCTTC.

This clone was observed a single time. This chain connects TRBV5-4 to TRBJ2-1; possible D gene TRBD1, 6 bases. Germline CDR1 SGHNT, CDR2 YYREEE (reference sequence). Trimming removed 0 bases from V and 0 bases from J, with 7 bases in between. This CDR3 region has 15 residues. The CDR3 sequence is CASSLGDNSYNEQFF. DNA for the CDR3: TGTGCCAGCAGCTTGGGGGACAACTCCTACAATGAGCAGTTCTTC.

This chain links TRBV2 with TRBJ1-3, with a weak D call TRBD1 (5 bases). Germline V gives CDR1 SNHLY, CDR2 FYNNEI. This CDR3 comprises 16 residues. V gave up 7 bases and J gave up 0 bases, with 16 bases separating them. Here the CDR3 reads CASTNGRAYSGNTIYF. The CDR3 coding sequence is TGTGCCAGCACGAACGGCAGGGCTTACTCTGGAAACACCATATATTTT.

CDR3: CAISSGRRSNYGYTF. The CDR3 region has the DNA TGTGCCATCTCGTCAGGGCGGCGCTCTAACTATGGCTACACCTTC. The chain couples TRBV6-1 to TRBJ1-2; D might be TRBD1 (5 bases). Trimming left V 10 bases short and J 0 bases short, with 18 bases between. CDR1 MNHNS and CDR2 SASEGT come from the germline V gene. There are 15 residues in the CDR3.

This clone has just one count. J is TRBJ2-5 and V is TRBV27, with 7 nucleotides matching TRBD1. There are 15 residues in the CDR3. CDR1 is MNHEY and CDR2 is SMNVEV in the germline V gene (reference sequence). With 0 bases clipped from V and 3 bases from J, the junction kept 4 bases outside the gene matches. CDR3 sequence: CASSLSYDREETQYF. Written as DNA, the CDR3 is TGTGCCAGCAGTTTATCATACGACAGGGAAGAGACCCAGTACTTC.

The V and J genes are TRBV6-5 and TRBJ2-7, with 7 nucleotides matching TRBD1. V was pared by 6 bases and J by 0 bases, with 8 bases of the junction left unmatched. The CDR3 sequence is 15 residues long. Germline V gene sequence: CDR1 MNHEY, CDR2 SVGAGI. CDR3 sequence reads: CASSPGQAPSYEQYF. The CDR3 nucleotides read TGTGCCAGCAGCCCAGGACAGGCCCCCTCCTACGAGCAGTACTTC.

This chain links TRBV7-3 with TRBJ1-1; D may be TRBD1 (5 bases). Germline assignment: CDR1 SGHTA and CDR2 FQGTGA. V was clipped by 5 bases and J by 1 base, with 11 bases between them. This CDR3 is 14 amino acids long. CDR3 bases: TGTGCCAGCAGCCCCGGCGGGGCGAACACTGAAGCTTTCTTT. It is translated as CASSPGGANTEAFF.

J is TRBJ1-2 and V is TRBV6-5; maybe TRBD1 (5 bases). Trimming removed 2 bases at V and 4 bases at J, with 14 bases between. Germline CDR1 and CDR2: MNHEY and SVGAGI. CDR3 length: 15 amino acids. The CDR3 sequence is CASSYGGGAAYGYTF. CDR3 DNA: TGTGCCAGCAGTTACGGGGGAGGGGCGGCCTATGGCTACACCTTC.